The 15 T cell receptor beta chains below all came from one sample that was sequenced in a study of spatial heterogeneity in lung cancer. MiXCR, run by TCRdb on the 5' RACE reads, gives a single entry per CDR3 protein. The sample lists tens of thousands of distinct CDR3 sequences, roughly 7% occurring once. The time point: sample taken at primary tumor resection. Whole RNA, isolated from tumor, nontumor lung or frozen PBMC, was sequenced without prior sorting. Sample: PBMCs, taken at surgery. The origin of the receptors is a female donor with early-stage non-small cell lung cancer.

The J gene is TRBJ2-7, the V gene TRBV12-5; 8 bases agree with TRBD1. This CDR3 region has 16 residues. In germline, CDR1 is LGHNT, CDR2 FRNRAP. Losses at the gene ends were 2 bases for V and 1 base for J; bases not matched to a gene: 7. DNA of the CDR3: TGTGCTAGTGGTTTGACAAGGACAGGGTATTCCTACGAGCAGTACTTC. Residues: CASGLTRTGYSYEQYF.

The chain uses TRBV28 and TRBJ2-3; D is perhaps TRBD1 or TRBD2 (5 bases each). Trimming cost V 5 bases and J 4 bases, with 16 bases left between them. Germline assignment: CDR1 MDHEN and CDR2 SYDVKM. The CDR3 contains 15 residues. CDR3: CASSLAGFQADTQYF. The CDR3 region has the DNA TGTGCCAGCAGTCTAGCAGGGTTCCAGGCAGATACGCAGTATTTT.

The sample holds many counts of this clonotype. This sequence joins TRBV3-1 and TRBJ2-3; perhaps TRBD1 as D (6 bases). The V end was cut by 1 base, the J end by 5 bases, with 22 bases between. This CDR3 contains 18 residues. Germline values: CDR1 LGHDT, CDR2 YNNKEL (reference sequence). The CDR3 sequence: CASSQGIGLEGERDTQYF. DNA of the CDR3: TGTGCCAGCAGCCAAGGGATCGGGCTCGAGGGGGAAAGAGATACGCAGTATTTT.

This clonotype was found many times. The rearrangement joins TRBV11-2 to TRBJ2-5, with D possibly being TRBD1 (6 bases). The germline V and J ends were trimmed by 1 base and 2 bases, with 11 bases remaining between them. The CDR3 has 15 amino acids. Germline V gives CDR1 SGHAT, CDR2 FQNNGV. The CDR3 nucleotides are TGTGCCAGCAGCTTAGTTGGGACACCTCAAGAGACCCAGTACTTC. The encoded protein is CASSLVGTPQETQYF.

Many counts were recorded for this clonotype. The chain links TRBV7-2 to TRBJ2-3, with D tentatively TRBD2 (7 bases). Germline-derived CDR1 and CDR2 are SGHTA and FQGNSA. The CDR3 covers 16 residues. V dropped 0 bases and J dropped 1 base, with 11 bases sitting between them. The chain's CDR3 is CASSLAGGPGTDTQYF. DNA of the CDR3: TGTGCCAGCAGCTTAGCCGGGGGGCCGGGCACAGATACGCAGTATTTT.

This clonotype was recorded a few times. The rearrangement uses TRBV12-3 or TRBV12-4 and TRBJ2-7; 9 nucleotides match TRBD1. Trimming took 6 bases from V and 5 from J; bases not matched to a gene: 11. The CDR3 extends over 15 amino acids. CDR3 sequence: CASSPKGGTGHEQYF. The CDR3 coding sequence is TGTGCCAGCAGCCCAAAGGGGGGGACAGGGCACGAGCAGTACTTC.

In its sample, this clonotype was seen many times. The V gene is TRBV12-3 or TRBV12-4, the J gene TRBJ1-5; D remains ambiguous. The V gene lost 7 bases and the J gene lost 4 bases, with 11 bases spanning the gap. This CDR3 region has 13 residues. CDR3 loop: CASKEGNNQPQHF. Here the CDR3 DNA reads TGTGCCAGCAAAGAGGGAAATAATCAGCCCCAGCATTTT.

This clonotype was seen at least ten times. The chain links TRBV20-1 to TRBJ2-7, with D tentatively TRBD2 (6 bases). Germline CDR1 DFQATT, CDR2 SNEGSKA (reference sequence). The V end lost 3 bases, the J end lost 2 bases, and 11 bases lay between the germline ends. The CDR3 is 13 amino acids. The CDR3 DNA sequence: TGCAGTGCTAGCGGAGGGGTGGCCTACGAGCAGTACTTC. It is translated as CSASGGVAYEQYF.

V and J are TRBV4-1 and TRBJ1-1, with D unclear. The CDR3 spans 14 residues. V lost 4 bases and J lost 2, with 11 bases in between. Per the germline V gene, CDR1 is MGHRA and CDR2 is YSYEKL. The DNA for the CDR3 is TGCGCCAGCAGCCGCTGGGGAGAAAACACTGAAGCTTTCTTT. This encodes CASSRWGENTEAFF.

This clonotype was picked up many times. The chain uses TRBV18 and TRBJ2-5; D is unclear. CDR3 length equals 13 residues. Germline lookup yields CDR1 KGHSH and CDR2 LQKENI. Trimming stripped 3 bases from V and 2 bases from J, with 7 bases between. CDR3 DNA sequence: TGTGCCAGCTCACCGGCGCAACAAGAGACCCAGTACTTC. Its translation is CASSPAQQETQYF.

This clonotype turned up a few times. This chain connects TRBV4-3 to TRBJ1-1, with D possibly TRBD1 on 6 matching bases. The V gene lost 1 base and the J gene lost 6 bases, with 15 bases spanning the gap. Germline CDR1 LGHNA, CDR2 YSLEER. CDR3 length equals 15 residues. CDR3 bases: TGCGCCAGCAGCCAAGTTACAGGGTTTCCCTCTGAAGCTTTCTTT. Its translation is CASSQVTGFPSEAFF.

This clonotype was observed a few times. The chain couples TRBV20-1 to TRBJ2-2; D gene ambiguous. The V end was cut by 3 bases, the J end by 1 base, with 9 bases between. Germline V gene lookup returns CDR1 DFQATT and CDR2 SNEGSKA (reference sequence). The CDR3 is 14 amino acids. CDR3 DNA: TGCAGTGCTAGTCGGACGGTGAACACCGGGGAGCTGTTTTTT. Residues: CSASRTVNTGELFF.

At least ten counts were recorded for this clonotype. The chain carries TRBV6-2 or TRBV6-3 and TRBJ2-3; possible D gene TRBD2, 5 bases. Trimming took 7 bases from V and 1 from J, leaving 12 bases between them. CDR1 is MNHEY and CDR2 is SVGEGT in the germline V gene. This CDR3 region has 14 residues. The CDR3 nucleotides read TGTGCCAGCAACGGACTGCGACGCACAGATACGCAGTATTTT. The encoded protein is CASNGLRRTDTQYF.

This clonotype was seen at least ten times. The rearrangement uses TRBV6-2 or TRBV6-3 and TRBJ1-2; D is unclear. Germline assignment: CDR1 MNHEY and CDR2 SVGEGT. V gave up 0 bases and J gave up 4 bases, with 9 bases separating them. The length of the CDR3 is 14 residues. Here the CDR3 DNA reads TGTGCCAGCAGTTACTCCGCGGATATCTATGGCTACACCTTC. It is translated as CASSYSADIYGYTF.

This clonotype was observed at least ten times. The chain combines TRBV7-2 with TRBJ2-5; 12 bases are a match to TRBD2. CDR3 length equals 18 residues. Germline V lookup: CDR1 SGHTA, CDR2 FQGNSA. Trimming took 3 bases from V and 0 from J; bases not matched to a gene: 8. The CDR3 DNA reads TGTGCCAGCAGCTTGCGGGTACGGACTAGCGGGGACCAAGAGACCCAGTACTTC. It specifies CASSLRVRTSGDQETQYF.